This T cell receptor (beta chain) was identified during a study of blood T cell repertoires in COVID-19. Across the whole study: Acute and convalescent COVID-19 specimens originated in the United States, Italy and Spain.

The germline CDR1 and CDR2 sequences are KGHSH and LQKENI. Trimming at V came to 0 bases and at J to 5 bases, leaving 2 bases not matched to a gene. The CDR3 runs to 16 residues. Authors' data handling: Amplification of reference gene primers was used by the study to estimate nucleated cell counts. Only in-frame clones appear in the TCRdb table, and some are missing; sequencing was by immunoSEQ multiplex PCR. V and J calls and clone size come straight from that table; D and trimming were deduced from the DNA. The sample contains around 150,000 clones, about four fifths of which appear only once. V gene TRBV18 combines with J gene TRBJ2-2; 11 bases are shared with TRBD2. The sequenced material came from peripheral blood. This clonotype was obtained from a man aged 55 to 70 with active or convalescent COVID-19. The CDR3 region is CASSPPLAGGTGELFF. The CDR3 DNA sequence: TGTGCCAGCTCACCACCGCTAGCGGGAGGTACCGGGGAGCTGTTTTTT.